Below, 5 T cell receptor beta chains from the same sample are listed, as sequenced in a study of blood T cell repertoires in COVID-19. TCRdb's copy holds only in-frame clones and misses some; the assay was immunoSEQ multiplex PCR. This sample has approximately 150,000 clones; under 90% occur once, and the top ten carry roughly 4.3%. The sequencing sample was made of PBMCs or T cells enriched from blood (not recorded which). The receptor source for this set is a man in his fifties or sixties in a cohort exposed to, infected with or recovered from COVID-19 (not recorded which).

In this sample, this clone turned up once. CDR3 protein: CASSLTSFSTDTQYF. The CDR3 coding sequence is TGTGCCAGCAGCTTAACTAGCTTTAGCACAGATACGCAGTATTTT. This chain connects TRBV7-3 to TRBJ2-3; D is uncertain. CDR1 and CDR2 from the germline V gene are SGHTA and FQGTGA. The CDR3 consists of 15 residues. The germline V and J ends were trimmed by 0 bases and 0 bases, with 7 bases remaining between them.

V gene TRBV7-2 combines with J gene TRBJ2-7, with TRBD2 identical over 7 bases. Trimming cost V 2 bases and J 2 bases; bases outside gene matches: 6. Germline V CDR1 and CDR2: SGHTA, FQGNSA. CDR3 length equals 15 residues. In DNA form, the CDR3 reads TGTGCCAGCAGCTTATCAGGACTAGACCCCTACGAGCAGTACTTC. Translating it yields CASSLSGLDPYEQYF.

The chain combines TRBV7-6 with TRBJ1-1; the D gene is possibly TRBD1 (5 bases). The germline V gene has CDR1 SGHVS and CDR2 FNYEAQ. Trimming cost V 2 bases and J 1 base, with 14 bases left between them. The CDR3 has 16 amino acids. The CDR3 loop reads CASSLYGGRGNTEAFF. CDR3 nucleotides: TGTGCCAGCAGCTTATATGGGGGGAGGGGGAACACTGAAGCTTTCTTT.

The chain couples TRBV6-2 or TRBV6-3 to TRBJ2-2; tentative D call: TRBD1 (5 bases). Germline CDR1 MNHEY, CDR2 SVGEGT. The CDR3 spans 17 residues. V shed 1 base and J shed 0 bases, with 12 bases lying between them. The CDR3 loop reads CASSYFQGKANTGELFF. The CDR3 bases are TGTGCCAGCAGTTACTTCCAGGGAAAGGCGAACACCGGGGAGCTGTTTTTT.

The chain uses TRBV5-8 and TRBJ1-1, with 10 bases fitting TRBD1. The CDR3 spans 13 residues. Trimming took 4 bases from V and 11 from J; bases not matched to a gene: 8. Germline CDR1 reads SGHTS; CDR2 reads YDEGEE. CDR3 sequence: CASSQGQGGNAFF. CDR3 in DNA: TGTGCCAGCAGCCAAGGACAGGGGGGTAACGCTTTCTTT.